These T cell receptor beta chains were read from a single sample in a study of T cells after posttransplantation cyclophosphamide. Sequencing was performed with immunoSEQ multiplex PCR; in TCRdb, only in-frame clones are kept and a portion is missing. The sample shows tens of thousands of clones, none of them appearing just once. The sample consisted of PBMCs. Receptors were obtained from a man in his forties in good health, CMV-negative, and a related stem cell transplant donor. CDR3s include the opening cysteine and the closing phenylalanine or tryptophan. The order of the fields is V gene, D gene, clone size, J gene, CDR3 protein, CDR3 DNA. A D gene is named only where the DNA matches it firmly. Part of the rows lack a size; the others show once, few, many or a class for expanded clones.

TRBV28	TRBD1	many	TRBJ2-7	CASSRDSSYEQYF	TGTGCCAGCAGCCGGGACAGCTCCTACGAGCAGTACTTC
TRBV5-8	TRBD1	many	TRBJ1-6	CASSLWRQGPYSPLHF	TGTGCCAGCAGCTTGTGGAGACAGGGCCCCTATTCACCCCTCCACTTT
TRBV18	TRBD1	.	TRBJ2-5	CASSPNRGRETQYF	TGTGCCAGCTCCCCGAACAGGGGTCGGGAGACCCAGTACTTC
TRBV15	.	many	TRBJ2-2	CATSRGASAANTGELFF	TGTGCCACCAGCAGAGGGGCTAGCGCGGCGAACACCGGGGAGCTGTTTTTT
TRBV2	.	many	TRBJ1-4	CASIQGVANEKLFF	TGTGCCAGCATCCAGGGTGTCGCTAATGAAAAACTGTTTTTT
TRBV30	.	many	TRBJ1-5	CAAQTGFNQPQHF	TGTGCCGCCCAGACAGGATTCAATCAGCCCCAGCATTTT
TRBV18	.	many	TRBJ1-1	CASSPPGTPNTEAFF	TGTGCCAGCTCACCACCCGGGACACCGAACACTGAAGCTTTCTTT
TRBV18	.	.	TRBJ1-1	CASSMDRFAAFF	TGTGCCAGCTCAATGGACAGATTTGCAGCTTTCTTT
TRBV19	.	many	TRBJ2-3	CASSKLRTRRERTDTQYF	TGTGCCAGTAGTAAGCTCCGAACGAGGCGTGAGCGCACAGATACGCAGTATTTT
TRBV30	.	many	TRBJ1-1	CAWSADRPEAFF	TGTGCCTGGAGCGCTGACAGACCAGAAGCTTTCTTT
TRBV5-1	.	many	TRBJ2-3	CASSLQHGGADTQYF	TGCGCCAGCAGCTTGCAACACGGAGGCGCAGATACGCAGTATTTT
TRBV5-1	.	many	TRBJ2-5	CASSLGSGETQYF	TGCGCCAGCAGCTTGGGTAGCGGAGAGACCCAGTACTTC
TRBV27	.	few	TRBJ2-1	CASSLRGNEQFF	TGTGCCAGCAGTTTACGGGGCAATGAGCAGTTCTTC
TRBV6-6	TRBD1	many	TRBJ1-5	CASSSGGFQPQHF	TGTGCCAGCAGTTCAGGGGGCTTTCAGCCCCAGCATTTT
TRBV7-9	TRBD2	many	TRBJ2-1	CASSLPGLAGYQLF	TGTGCCAGCAGCCTACCGGGACTAGCGGGGTATCAGCTCTTC
TRBV18	.	many	TRBJ1-4	CASSPAQETTNEKLFF	TGTGCCAGCTCACCAGCGCAGGAAACAACTAATGAAAAACTGTTTTTT
TRBV21-1	.	.	TRBJ1-5	CASSVLRPGSNQPQHF	TGTGCCAGCAGCGTTCTCCGACCGGGGAGCAATCAGCCCCAGCATTTT
TRBV10-3	TRBD2	many	TRBJ2-2	CAISGTSGSTGELFF	TGTGCCATCAGTGGGACTAGCGGGTCCACCGGGGAGCTGTTTTTT
TRBV19	.	many	TRBJ1-5	CASAPPGSINQPQHF	TGTGCCAGTGCCCCGCCGGGTTCAATAAATCAGCCCCAGCATTTT
TRBV14	.	few	TRBJ2-5	CASSQVRHMYF	TGTGCCAGCAGCCAGGTCAGGCACATGTACTTC
TRBV12-5	.	many	TRBJ2-6	CASGTSGVTGANVLTF	TGTGCTAGTGGTACTTCAGGGGTTACGGGGGCCAACGTCCTGACTTTC
TRBV4-1	.	many	TRBJ1-1	CASSQVQSVNTEAFF	TGCGCCAGCAGCCAAGTCCAATCAGTGAACACTGAAGCTTTCTTT
TRBV2	.	many	TRBJ2-3	CASRQDFTDTQYF	TGTGCCAGCAGGCAGGACTTCACAGATACGCAGTATTTT
TRBV11-2	TRBD1	few	TRBJ2-2	CASSSGTGYMMGTGELFF	TGTGCCAGCAGTTCCGGGACAGGGTATATGATGGGCACCGGGGAGCTGTTTTTT
TRBV9	.	.	TRBJ2-3	CASSVALGVVTDTQYF	TGTGCCAGCAGCGTAGCCCTCGGGGTTGTCACAGATACGCAGTATTTT
TRBV12-5	.	many	TRBJ1-4	CASGLLPGSNEKLFF	TGTGCTAGTGGTTTGCTCCCCGGGTCTAATGAAAAACTGTTTTTT
TRBV2	.	many	TRBJ2-7	CASSEDSPVYEQYF	TGTGCCAGCAGTGAAGACAGTCCGGTATACGAGCAGTACTTC
TRBV7-6	TRBD2	many	TRBJ2-1	CASSLATSGSRNEQFF	TGTGCCAGCAGCTTAGCGACTAGCGGGAGTCGCAATGAGCAGTTCTTC
TRBV30	TRBD1	few	TRBJ1-1	CAWSQGTGDETEAFF	TGTGCCTGGAGTCAGGGGACAGGGGATGAGACTGAAGCTTTCTTT
TRBV10-1	TRBD1	.	TRBJ1-4	CASRADRGGNEKLFF	TGCGCCAGCAGGGCCGACAGGGGGGGAAATGAAAAACTGTTTTTT
TRBV18	.	many	TRBJ2-3	CASSLGLVSGTDTQYF	TGTGCCAGCTCACTTGGACTCGTGTCCGGCACAGATACGCAGTATTTT
TRBV7-9	TRBD2	many	TRBJ2-2	CASSLTSGVTGELFF	TGTGCCAGCAGCTTGACTAGCGGAGTGACCGGGGAGCTGTTTTTT
TRBV2	.	many	TRBJ1-1	CASIFGGLNTEAFF	TGTGCCAGCATCTTCGGGGGTCTGAACACTGAAGCTTTCTTT
TRBV7-9	.	few	TRBJ2-1	CASSVLDSRNEQFF	TGTGCCAGCAGCGTGCTTGACAGCCGCAATGAGCAGTTCTTC
TRBV7-3	.	many	TRBJ2-2	CASSFQGSKETGELFF	TGTGCCAGCAGTTTCCAGGGATCTAAGGAGACCGGGGAGCTGTTTTTT
TRBV7-3	.	many	TRBJ2-7	CASSPGFEQYF	TGTGCCAGCAGCCCCGGTTTCGAGCAGTACTTC
TRBV27	.	few	TRBJ1-2	CASMRANDNYGYTF	TGTGCCAGCATGCGGGCCAACGATAACTATGGCTACACCTTC
TRBV11-3	TRBD2	many	TRBJ2-3	CASSLVATSGSTDTQYF	TGTGCCAGCAGCTTAGTCGCGACTAGCGGGAGCACAGATACGCAGTATTTT
TRBV27	.	.	TRBJ1-5	CASSSSPGRDQPQHF	TGTGCCAGCAGTTCCTCGCCAGGGAGGGATCAGCCCCAGCATTTT
TRBV7-9	TRBD1	many	TRBJ2-7	CASSYPGQGKEQYF	TGTGCCAGCAGCTACCCGGGACAGGGGAAGGAGCAGTACTTC
TRBV19	.	many	TRBJ1-5	CASHSGRGDDNQPQHF	TGTGCCAGTCATTCAGGCCGGGGGGACGACAATCAGCCCCAGCATTTT
TRBV5-4	.	many	TRBJ2-4	CASSDSTGAKNIQYF	TGTGCCAGCAGCGACAGTACAGGAGCCAAAAACATTCAGTACTTC
TRBV6-5	TRBD1	many	TRBJ2-7	CASSRGQGREQYF	TGTGCCAGCAGTCGCGGACAGGGCAGGGAGCAGTACTTC
TRBV5-1	TRBD2	many	TRBJ2-3	CASSLSGTSGRGSTDTQYF	TGCGCCAGCAGCTTGAGTGGGACTAGCGGGAGAGGGAGCACAGATACGCAGTATTTT
TRBV12-5	.	few	TRBJ1-1	CASEAGQGDTEAFF	TGTGCTAGTGAGGCAGGCCAAGGGGACACTGAAGCTTTCTTT
TRBV7-8	.	many	TRBJ1-2	CASSLEGVGLGFGYTF	TGTGCCAGCAGCTTAGAAGGAGTAGGCCTAGGATTTGGCTACACCTTC
TRBV4-3	TRBD2	.	TRBJ2-3	CASSRTSGEDTQYF	TGCGCCAGCAGCCGGACTAGCGGTGAAGATACGCAGTATTTT
TRBV6-5	TRBD1	many	TRBJ1-6	CASSRQGGSPLHF	TGTGCCAGCAGCCGACAGGGCGGATCACCCCTCCACTTT
TRBV7-3	.	many	TRBJ2-1	CASSLNSDEQFF	TGTGCCAGCAGCTTAAATTCTGATGAGCAGTTCTTC
TRBV5-1	TRBD1	.	TRBJ1-2	CASSYWDRVYGDYGYTF	TGCGCCAGCAGCTACTGGGACAGGGTTTATGGAGACTATGGCTACACCTTC
TRBV5-6	TRBD2	many	TRBJ2-1	CASSSRLGAGGGSYNEQFF	TGTGCCAGCAGCTCGCGGTTGGGGGCGGGAGGGGGCTCCTACAATGAGCAGTTCTTC
TRBV2	.	many	TRBJ2-3	CASREQTGTDTQYF	TGTGCCAGCAGAGAACAGACAGGCACAGATACGCAGTATTTT
TRBV19	TRBD1	.	TRBJ1-2	CASSIGTGESPYGYTF	TGTGCCAGTAGTATAGGCACAGGGGAAAGTCCTTATGGCTACACCTTC
TRBV19	TRBD1	many	TRBJ2-3	CASSIRSRSGTGATDTQYF	TGTGCCAGTAGTATACGGTCGAGGTCCGGGACAGGGGCGACAGATACGCAGTATTTT
TRBV5-1	.	many	TRBJ1-1	CASTRVEDTEAFF	TGCGCCAGCACGCGCGTAGAGGACACTGAAGCTTTCTTT
TRBV15	.	many	TRBJ1-1	CATSSRQGSGNTEAFF	TGTGCCACCAGCAGCCGGCAGGGTTCGGGGAACACTGAAGCTTTCTTT
TRBV27	TRBD2	few	TRBJ2-1	CASSLGGRAWDEQFF	TGTGCCAGCAGTTTAGGGGGGAGGGCCTGGGATGAGCAGTTCTTC
TRBV5-6	.	many	TRBJ2-3	CASSFRDTQYF	TGTGCCAGCAGCTTTCGGGATACGCAGTATTTT
TRBV2	TRBD2	many	TRBJ2-1	CARGLAANNEQFF	TGTGCCAGAGGACTAGCGGCAAACAATGAGCAGTTCTTC
TRBV5-4	.	many	TRBJ1-4	CASSLGVGDEKLFF	TGTGCCAGCAGCCTGGGGGTCGGGGATGAAAAACTGTTTTTT